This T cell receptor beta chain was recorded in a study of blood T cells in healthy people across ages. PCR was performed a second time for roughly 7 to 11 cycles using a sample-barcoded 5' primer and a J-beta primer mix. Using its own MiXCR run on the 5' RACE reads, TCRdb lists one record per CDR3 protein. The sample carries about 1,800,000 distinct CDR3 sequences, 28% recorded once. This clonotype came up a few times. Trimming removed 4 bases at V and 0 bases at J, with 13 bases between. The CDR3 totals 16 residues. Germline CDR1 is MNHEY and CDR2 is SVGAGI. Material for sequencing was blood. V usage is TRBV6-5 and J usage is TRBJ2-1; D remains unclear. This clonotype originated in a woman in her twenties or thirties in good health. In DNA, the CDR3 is TGTGCCAGCAGTTCTCTGGCGCCGAGCTCCTACAATGAGCAGTTCTTC. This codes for CASSSLAPSSYNEQFF.